The present T cell receptor beta chain was sequenced within a study of cytomegalovirus exposure and HLA in healthy donors (dated by TCRdb to between 2016 and 2019). For the wider study: An earlier analysis of roughly 500 of the donors reported about 290 Gb of sequence data and about 100 million unique TCR beta sequences from 190 million or so T cells. An early release covering 550 to 650 HLA-typed donors comprised approximately 300 gigabases of sequencing data and tens of millions of unique TCR sequences. The genetic ancestry cluster associated with self-reported Caucasian donors included 70% to 85% of the roughly 380 genotyped donors. The study aimed to test whether cataloging public T cell receptors could reveal signatures of past pathogen exposure. The study used immunosequencing to profile the T cell repertoires of hundreds of subjects and linked those repertoires to cytomegalovirus serostatus. Along with the approximately 700-subject first cohort, a separate validation cohort of 120 different subjects was used. The study combined high-throughput TCR immunosequencing, statistical association of individual TCRs with disease status, and machine learning to predict cytomegalovirus infection status. In a later analysis, previously published TCR beta repertoires from fewer than 750 donors were re-analyzed and high-resolution HLA genotyping was added so that TCR occurrence patterns could be studied. The later analysis used no new phenotypic data to find candidate immune exposures, relying instead on TCR beta sequences and their occurrence across donors. An earlier analysis of 500 to 650 of the donors applied high-throughput TCR beta sequencing to assess whether each TCR beta V gene segment acted as functional or pseudogenic. Alongside the repertoire data, information on donor age, sex, ethnicity and CMV serostatus was compiled. A later genetic analysis took genome-wide SNP genotypes for about three fifths of the roughly 700 donors and used that subset as a discovery cohort. All discovery cohort repertoires had been generated on a single sequencing platform. HLA typing covered class I and class II loci at four-digit resolution. The number of donors typed differed by locus, with 629-630 for A, B, C, DRB1 and DQB1, around 500 for DQA1, about 610 for DPA1, and approximately 470 for DPB1. Because of strong linkage in the cohort, a few DR-DQ haplotypes were treated as single units for association and clustering. Across some 400 genotyped donors of the cohort, an average of approximately 200,000 unique TCR beta nucleotide sequences per donor were sequenced, and 15% to 20% of those sequences were non-productive.

The cohort was made up of around 720 healthy bone marrow donors. All cohort members were sampled while nominally healthy, although unrecorded immune exposures were likely present. The donor was CMV seronegative and belonged to the group of over 300 seronegative cohort members. A peripheral blood sample was provided by each donor, and peripheral blood mononuclear cells were used for TCR beta sequencing. The Qiagen DNeasy Blood Extraction Kit was used to extract genomic DNA from the blood cell samples. As to this clone: Its antigen is unknown. Base quality data are lacking; no much larger clone is found one base away.

On the study overall, not on this receptor specifically: Because counts were too low, about 18 rarely observed V segments, including chromosome 9 orphons, were excluded from the earlier analysis of several hundred of the donors. In a later analysis, HLA-associated TCR beta chains were found to be more clonally expanded and to have lower generation probabilities than equally common non-associated chains. In both the original and validation cohorts, the classifier was reported to diagnose cytomegalovirus status with high specificity and sensitivity. A further reported finding was that TCR beta sequences accurately predicted the HLA-A and HLA-B alleles for most subjects in the first cohort. In a later analysis, the rate of TCR association differed among HLA loci, with DRB1 alleles having the most associated TCRs and HLA-C alleles having the fewest. A total of 164 TCR beta chains were listed by the study as associated with cytomegalovirus. Sequencing depth was assumed to be roughly uniform across donors in the presence/absence analyses, though that assumption may not hold. Some IMGT-functional V segments, including TRBV6-2 and TRBV6-3, could not be distinguished by the 87-base-pair reads and were therefore excluded. A later genetic analysis reported fewer N-insertions in productive TCRs among donors in an Asian-associated ancestry cluster than the roughly 620-donor mean. Immune exposure information for the cohort was limited to CMV serostatus. In a later genetic analysis, a missense DCLRE1C variant was associated with V-gene and J-gene trimming of TCR beta chains, and the association was replicated in an independent cohort. Most TCR sequences were observed very rarely across donors, whereas some public TCRs were present in many individuals. Linkage disequilibrium might explain the correlated functional status among segregating V segments, but an unknown experimental factor could not be excluded. Because HLA typing was missing for some donors at each locus, association tests included only the typed subset. A group of highly shared sequence variants was considered likely to be a technical artifact of the sequencing pipeline. According to the authors, the approach could potentially be generalized to other disease states and immunological phenotypes. An earlier analysis of approximately 570 of the donors showed that most TCR beta V segments appeared in productive rearrangements either about 90% or about 30% of the time, which broadly matched IMGT annotations. At a false discovery rate of 0.05, a later analysis linked 16,000 or so TCR beta sequences to specific HLA alleles. A few of the identified cytomegalovirus-associated TCR beta chains were confirmed in vitro to be specific for cytomegalovirus antigens. When HLA alleles, especially DR and DQ, strongly co-occurred, TCR associations were difficult to assign to individual alleles. Most CMV-associated TCR beta chains appeared to be HLA-restricted in a later analysis, and the HLA associations seemed to be driven largely by CMV exposure. According to a later analysis, parvovirus B19, influenza, CMV and Epstein-Barr virus appeared linked to several top co-occurrence clusters. This cohort had only TCR beta chains sequenced, and the lack of alpha or paired-chain data limited which features could be detected.

Libraries were constructed by the immunoSEQ multiplex PCR assay. The multiplex PCR relied on a mix of 60 forward primers for TCR Vbeta segments and 13 reverse primers for TCR Jbeta segments. Amplification of the CDR3 region of rearranged TCR beta genes was performed with a multiplex PCR assay on genomic DNA. On the Illumina HiSeq System, the amplified TCR beta libraries were sequenced as 87-base-pair reads. As for the authors' bioinformatics: A later analysis tallied roughly 80 million unique TCR beta chains across the roughly 610 repertoires, and about 10 million of those chains were shared by two or more donors. Raw reads were error-corrected and collapsed into unique sequences with a nearest-neighbor algorithm that merged closely related sequences to remove PCR and sequencing errors. CDR3 sequences were aligned to IMGT reference sequences to assign V, D and J gene segments. For a sequence to be retained, a match of at least six nucleotides to both a V gene segment and a J gene segment was required. Rearrangements were classified as productive when the CDR3 lacked stop codons and remained in frame with V and J, and all other rearrangements were classified as non-productive. CDR3 was defined by IMGT convention, running from the second conserved V-encoded cysteine to the conserved J-encoded phenylalanine. In an earlier analysis of approximately 590 of the donors, sequences lacking an unambiguous match to a single V gene segment were excluded. In an earlier analysis of some 590 of the donors, V segments were called functional above 56.7% productive rearrangements and were called segregating when the between-donor standard deviation exceeded 5%. A statistical classification framework was built to diagnose cytomegalovirus status from the catalog of TCR beta chain sequences. In a later analysis, TCR nucleotide sequences were compared against IMGT/GENE-DB human TR gene sequences so that V and J genes could be assigned. In a later analysis, CDR3 sequences and most-parsimonious VDJ recombination scenarios were assigned using the TCRdist pipeline. In a later analysis, each TCR beta chain was defined by its CDR3 amino acid sequence together with its V-gene family, and reads lacking a unique V-gene family were excluded. As a way to deal with suspected cross-contamination and a sequencing artifact, a later analysis dropped 450 to 700 nucleotide sequences that were highly shared and had low generation probability. In a later analysis, a clonal expansion index for each public chain was calculated from normalized within-repertoire ranks of inferred template counts. In a later analysis, generation probabilities were computed with a VDJ recombination model fitted to out-of-frame rearrangements, and the resulting probabilities were checked against IGoR. In a later analysis, hypergeometric tests were used to score TCR-TCR, TCR-HLA and TCR-CMV co-occurrence, with a repertoire-size bias correction applied to TCR pairs. To estimate false discovery rates, a later analysis permuted the HLA or CMV assignments 20 times. In a later analysis, co-occurring TCRs were grouped using DBSCAN, and TCRdist sequence similarity was added for clustering within HLA-allele-positive subsets. Repertoires with fewer than 30,000 or more than 120,000 public chains were left out of co-occurrence clustering, as were about 5 repertoires with anomalous nucleotide sharing. TCRdb mirrors the immuneACCESS table, restricted to in-frame sequences. Some clones are absent from its copies; in checked studies, under half trace to an unresolved V gene, and the reason for the others is unknown. V and J calls plus clone size are reproduced from that table; the DNA served to infer D and trimming. For this sample the table gives some 65,000 clones, of which less than 65% were detected only once. 2.5% to 3.5% of the sample belongs to the ten largest clones.

Reading the germline V gene gives CDR1 SQVTM and CDR2 ANQGSEA. The CDR3 spans 14 residues, from the cysteine through the phenylalanine. The DNA shown is the 42-base CDR3, in frame from base 1. This chain is built from TRBV29-1 and TRBJ1-4, with a weak D call of TRBD1 (6 bases match). Sequenced material: PBMCs. The sequence came from a man aged 25-40 years in good health and CMV-seronegative. The sequence in DNA is TGCACCCGGGGGGCCATTGCAACTAATGAAAAACTGTTTTTT. Protein translation: CTRGAIATNEKLFF.